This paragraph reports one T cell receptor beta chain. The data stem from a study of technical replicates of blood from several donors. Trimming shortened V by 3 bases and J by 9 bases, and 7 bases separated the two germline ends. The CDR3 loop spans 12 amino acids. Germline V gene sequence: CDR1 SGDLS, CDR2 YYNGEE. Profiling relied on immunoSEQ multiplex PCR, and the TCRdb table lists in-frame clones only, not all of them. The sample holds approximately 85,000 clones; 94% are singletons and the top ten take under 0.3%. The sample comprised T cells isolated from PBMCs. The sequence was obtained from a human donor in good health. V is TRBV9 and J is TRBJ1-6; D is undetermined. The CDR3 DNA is TGTGCCAGCAGCGGGGGAGCTTCACCCCTCCACTTT. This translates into CASSGGASPLHF.